This T cell receptor beta chain came from a study of shared T cell receptors in the human thymus. CDR1 SGHNT and CDR2 YYREEE come from the germline V gene (reference sequence). The CDR3 covers 16 residues. The V gene end was trimmed by 4 bases and the J gene end by 4 bases; junction bases not matched to a gene: 6. The table came from immunoSEQ multiplex PCR; TCRdb's copy has only in-frame clones and leaves some out. The sample carries almost 550,000 clones, approximately 78% recorded once. These data also formed part of another study, on human thymus T cells. That source reports: In thymic and blood repertoires alike, V and J usage looked biased.

The V and J genes are TRBV5-4 and TRBJ2-5; 14 bases map to TRBD2. The sequenced sample was thymocytes. The receptor was derived from a boy less than two years old with a congenital heart defect. CDR3 coding DNA: TGTGCCAGCAGCCCGGGACTAGCGGGAGTGGGAGAGACCCAGTACTTC. Translation gives CASSPGLAGVGETQYF. Using reference TRBV5-4 and TRBJ2-5 for the parts outside the CDR3, the full variable domain is ETGVTQSPTHLIKTRGQQVTLRCSSQSGHNTVSWYQQALGQGPQFIFQYYREEENGRGNFPPRFSGLQFPNYSSELNVNALELDDSALYLCASSPGLAGVGETQYFGPGTRLLVL.